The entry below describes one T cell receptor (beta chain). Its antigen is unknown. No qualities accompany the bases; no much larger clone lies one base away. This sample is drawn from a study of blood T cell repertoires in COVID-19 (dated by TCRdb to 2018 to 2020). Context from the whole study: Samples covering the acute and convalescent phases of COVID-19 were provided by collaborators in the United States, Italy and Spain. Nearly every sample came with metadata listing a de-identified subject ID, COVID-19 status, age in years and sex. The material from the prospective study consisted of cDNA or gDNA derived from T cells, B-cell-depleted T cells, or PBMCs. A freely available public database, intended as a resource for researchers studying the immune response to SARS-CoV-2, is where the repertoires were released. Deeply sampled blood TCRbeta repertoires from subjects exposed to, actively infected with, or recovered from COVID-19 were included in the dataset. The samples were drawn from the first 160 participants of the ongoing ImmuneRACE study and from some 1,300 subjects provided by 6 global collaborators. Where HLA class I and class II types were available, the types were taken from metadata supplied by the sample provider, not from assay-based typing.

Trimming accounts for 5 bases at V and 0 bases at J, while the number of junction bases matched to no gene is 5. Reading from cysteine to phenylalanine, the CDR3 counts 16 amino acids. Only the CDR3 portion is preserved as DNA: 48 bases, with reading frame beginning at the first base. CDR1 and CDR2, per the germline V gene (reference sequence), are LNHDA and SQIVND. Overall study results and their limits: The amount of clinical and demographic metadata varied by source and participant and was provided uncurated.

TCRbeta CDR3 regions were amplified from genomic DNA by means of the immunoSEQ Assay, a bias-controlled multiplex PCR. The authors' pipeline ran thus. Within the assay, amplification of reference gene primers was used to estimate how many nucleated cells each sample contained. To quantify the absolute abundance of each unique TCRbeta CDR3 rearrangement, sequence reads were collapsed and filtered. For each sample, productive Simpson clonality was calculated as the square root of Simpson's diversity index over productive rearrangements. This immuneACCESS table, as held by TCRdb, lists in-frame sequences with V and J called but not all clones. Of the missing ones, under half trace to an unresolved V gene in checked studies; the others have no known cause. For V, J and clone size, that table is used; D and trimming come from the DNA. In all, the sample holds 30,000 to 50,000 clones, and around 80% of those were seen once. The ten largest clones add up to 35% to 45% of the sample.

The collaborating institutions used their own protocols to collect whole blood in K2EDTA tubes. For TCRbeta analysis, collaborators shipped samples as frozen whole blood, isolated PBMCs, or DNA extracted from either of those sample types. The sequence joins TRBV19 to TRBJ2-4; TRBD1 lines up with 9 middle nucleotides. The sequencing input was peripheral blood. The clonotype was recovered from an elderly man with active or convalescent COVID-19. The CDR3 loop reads CASSRDRAIAKNIQYF. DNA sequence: TGTGCCAGTAGTCGGGACAGGGCCATAGCCAAAAACATTCAGTACTTC.